At least ten counts were recorded for the clone carrying this T cell receptor beta chain. This sample was included in a study of regulatory T cells in long-lasting Graves disease. Across the study: Graves' cases, newly diagnosed, had used antithyroid drugs under 3 months.

Time point denoted: newly diagnosed GD, antithyroid drugs for less than 3 months. From PBMCs, RNA was extracted and then used to make the TCR library. CDR3 regions were amplified by Arm-PCR using iRepertoire HTBI primers to build TCR beta libraries. TCRdb processed the multiplex PCR reads anew with MiXCR; each CDR3 protein has one entry. Of about 620,000 distinct CDR3 sequences listed, 16% are singletons. This sample was also put to use in a study of T cells in Graves' hyperthyroidism and ophthalmopathy.

The sequence derives from a woman in her twenties or thirties with Graves disease. This sample comprised peripheral blood mononuclear cells (PBMCs), obtained at new diagnosis, from a patient treated with antithyroid drugs.

In DNA form, the CDR3 reads TGTGCCAGCAGCTTAGAGGGGAACGGACAGCCCCAGCATTTT. Translated: CASSLEGNGQPQHF. The rearrangement joins TRBV7-9 to TRBJ1-5; D is possibly TRBD1 (5 bases). With 1 base removed from V and 7 bases from J, the gap between germline ends came to 11 bases. Germline values: CDR1 SEHNR, CDR2 FQNEAQ (reference sequence). CDR3 length equals 14 residues.